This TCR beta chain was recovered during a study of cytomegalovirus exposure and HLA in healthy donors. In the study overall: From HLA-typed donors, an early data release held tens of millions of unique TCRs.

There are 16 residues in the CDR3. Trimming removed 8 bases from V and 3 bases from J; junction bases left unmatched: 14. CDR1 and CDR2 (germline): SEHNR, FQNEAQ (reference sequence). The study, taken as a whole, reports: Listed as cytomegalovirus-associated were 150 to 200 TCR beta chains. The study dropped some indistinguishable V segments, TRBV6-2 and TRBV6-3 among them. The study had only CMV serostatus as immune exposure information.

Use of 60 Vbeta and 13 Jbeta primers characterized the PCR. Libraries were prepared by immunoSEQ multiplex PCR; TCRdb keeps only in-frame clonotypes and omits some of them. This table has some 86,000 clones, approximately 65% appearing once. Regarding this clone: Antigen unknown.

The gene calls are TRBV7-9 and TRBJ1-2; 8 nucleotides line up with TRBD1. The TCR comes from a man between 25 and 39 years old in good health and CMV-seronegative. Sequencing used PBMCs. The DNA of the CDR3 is TGTGCCAGCGGGGGGACAGGAGTGAGTAAGGACTATGGCTACACCTTC. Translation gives CASGGTGVSKDYGYTF.